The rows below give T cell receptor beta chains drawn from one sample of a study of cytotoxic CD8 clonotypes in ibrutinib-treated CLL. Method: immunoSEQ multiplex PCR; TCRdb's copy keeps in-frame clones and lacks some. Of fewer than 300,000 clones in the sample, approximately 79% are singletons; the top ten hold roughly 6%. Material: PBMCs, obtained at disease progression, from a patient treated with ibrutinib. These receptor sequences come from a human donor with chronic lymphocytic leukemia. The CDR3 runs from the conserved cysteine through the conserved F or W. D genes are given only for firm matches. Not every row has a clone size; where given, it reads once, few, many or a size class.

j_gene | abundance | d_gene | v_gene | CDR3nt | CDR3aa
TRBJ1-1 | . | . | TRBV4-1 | TGCGCCAGCAGCCAAAATGGGAGGGGTCTTAGGACTGAAGCTTTCTTT | CASSQNGRGLRTEAFF
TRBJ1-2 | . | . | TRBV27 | TGTGCCAGCGGCCCAGGCAGACCAACCTATGGCTACACCTTC | CASGPGRPTYGYTF
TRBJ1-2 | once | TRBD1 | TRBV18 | TGTGCCAGCTCACCACCGACAGGGGCACACTATGGCTACACCTTC | CASSPPTGAHYGYTF
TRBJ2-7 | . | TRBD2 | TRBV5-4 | TGTGCCAGCAGCTTGGGTCTAGCGGAGCCTCGCGAGCAGTACTTC | CASSLGLAEPREQYF
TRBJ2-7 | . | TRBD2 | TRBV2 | TGTGCCAGCAGTGAACCTTACGGACTAGCGGGAGAGAGGGAGCAGTACTTC | CASSEPYGLAGEREQYF
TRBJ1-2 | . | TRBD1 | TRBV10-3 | TGTGCCACCCAGGGGGCGACACGAGAATCTGGCTACACCTTC | CATQGATRESGYTF
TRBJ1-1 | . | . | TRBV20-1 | TGCAGTGCTAGCGGACCAGTTGAAGCTTTCTTT | CSASGPVEAFF
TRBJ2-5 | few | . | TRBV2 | TGTGCCAGCAGTGTGAAGGGAGAGACCCAGTACTTC | CASSVKGETQYF
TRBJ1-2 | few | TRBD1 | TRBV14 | TGTGCCAGCAGCCAAGTCGACAGGGGTTATGGCTACACCTTC | CASSQVDRGYGYTF
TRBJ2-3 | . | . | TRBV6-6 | TGTGCCAGCAGTTATACAGGGAGGCCCGATACGCAGTATTTT | CASSYTGRPDTQYF
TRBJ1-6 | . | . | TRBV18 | TGTGCCAGCCAAGGGGGGAATTCACCCCTCCACTTT | CASQGGNSPLHF
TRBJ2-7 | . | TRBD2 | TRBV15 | TGTGCCACCAGCAGAGTGGGTAGCGGGAGCTACTACGAGCAGTACTTC | CATSRVGSGSYYEQYF
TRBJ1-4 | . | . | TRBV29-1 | TGCAGCGTGGCGGACAGTGCAACTAATGAAAAACTGTTTTTT | CSVADSATNEKLFF
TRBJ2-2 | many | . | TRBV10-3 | TGTGCCATCAGTGACTCCCACACCGGGGAGCTGTTTTTT | CAISDSHTGELFF
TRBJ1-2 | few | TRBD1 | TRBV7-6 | TGTGCCAGCAGCTTAGCTGTGGGACAGACAAACTATGGCTACACCTTC | CASSLAVGQTNYGYTF
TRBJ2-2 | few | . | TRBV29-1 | TGCAGCGTTGACACTCTGGCTTACACCGGGGAGCTGTTTTTT | CSVDTLAYTGELFF
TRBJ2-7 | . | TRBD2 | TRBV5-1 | TGCGCCAGCAGCTTGAAGGCGGGGGCCTACGAGCAGTACTTC | CASSLKAGAYEQYF
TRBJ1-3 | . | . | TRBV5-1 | TGCGCCAGCAGCTTGGTTCCCCGAGGCAACACCATATATTTT | CASSLVPRGNTIYF
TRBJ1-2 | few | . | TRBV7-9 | TGTGCCAGCAGCTTAGCGCTTGGACAAATCTATGGCTACACCTTC | CASSLALGQIYGYTF
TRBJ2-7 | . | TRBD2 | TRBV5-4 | TGTGCCAGCAGCTTTGGGAGGGCCTACGAGCAGTACTTC | CASSFGRAYEQYF
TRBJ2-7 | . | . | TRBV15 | TGTGCCACCAGCAGCGGTTCGACGAGTTCCCGCTACGAGCAGTACTTC | CATSSGSTSSRYEQYF
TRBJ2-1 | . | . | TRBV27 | TGTGCCAGCAGTTTTAGTCCATGGGACCACAATGAGCAGTTCTTC | CASSFSPWDHNEQFF
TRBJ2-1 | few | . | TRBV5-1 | TGCGCCAGCAGAGTGACCGGGGAACATAATGAGCAGTTCTTC | CASRVTGEHNEQFF
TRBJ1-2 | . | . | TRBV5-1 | TGCGCCAGCAGGCTAGATGCCCCCGGGAATGGCTACACCTTC | CASRLDAPGNGYTF
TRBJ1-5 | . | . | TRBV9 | TGTGCCAGCAGCGCCGGTGGGCAAAATCAGCCCCAGCATTTT | CASSAGGQNQPQHF
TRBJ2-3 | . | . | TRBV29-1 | TGCAGCGTTGAAGTGGGACTCATTCGATATACGCAGTATTTT | CSVEVGLIRYTQYF
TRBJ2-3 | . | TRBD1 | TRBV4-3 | TGCGCCAGCAGCCCAACTAGAGGGGGCGGTAGCACAGATACGCAGTATTTT | CASSPTRGGGSTDTQYF